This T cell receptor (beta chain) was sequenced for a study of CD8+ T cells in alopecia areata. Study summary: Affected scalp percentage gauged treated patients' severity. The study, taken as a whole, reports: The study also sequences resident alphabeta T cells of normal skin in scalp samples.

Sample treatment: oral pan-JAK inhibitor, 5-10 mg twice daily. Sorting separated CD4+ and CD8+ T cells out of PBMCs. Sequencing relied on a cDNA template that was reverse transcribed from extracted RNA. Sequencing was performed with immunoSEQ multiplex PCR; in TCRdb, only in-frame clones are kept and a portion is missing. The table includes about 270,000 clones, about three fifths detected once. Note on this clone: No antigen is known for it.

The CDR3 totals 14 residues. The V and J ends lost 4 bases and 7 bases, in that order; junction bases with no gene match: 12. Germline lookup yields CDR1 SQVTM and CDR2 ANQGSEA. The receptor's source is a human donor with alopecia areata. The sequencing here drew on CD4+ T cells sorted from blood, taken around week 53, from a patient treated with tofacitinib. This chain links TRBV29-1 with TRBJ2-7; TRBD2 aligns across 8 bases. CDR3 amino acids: CSVVGTRLGGEQYF. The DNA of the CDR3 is TGCAGCGTTGTTGGGACTAGACTTGGGGGTGAGCAGTACTTC.